The rows below give T cell receptor beta chains drawn from one sample of a study of blood T cell repertoires in COVID-19. TCRdb's copy holds only in-frame clones and misses some; the assay was immunoSEQ multiplex PCR. Among some 240,000 clones, about 81% were seen once, and the ten largest hold 3.5% to 5%. The specimen was PBMCs or T cells enriched from blood (not recorded which). The receptors originated from a man under 40 with acute COVID-19. Each CDR3 is given with its conserved first and last residue. D genes are given only for firm matches. Not every row has a clone size; where given, it reads once, few, many or a size class.

cdr3_length j_call v_call clone_size d_call cdr3_aa cdr3_nt
15 TRBJ2-2 TRBV7-9 . TRBD1 CASSFGTGGPGELFF TGTGCCAGCAGCTTCGGGACAGGGGGCCCCGGGGAGCTGTTTTTT
15 TRBJ1-6 TRBV9 . . CASSEEVVSNSPLHF TGTGCCAGCAGCGAAGAGGTTGTGAGTAATTCACCCCTCCACTTT
15 TRBJ2-1 TRBV5-1 . . CASSLTEIKYNEQFF TGCGCCAGCAGCTTAACTGAAATAAAATACAATGAGCAGTTCTTC
14 TRBJ1-4 TRBV3-1/TRBV3-2 . . CASSPRGGGEKLFF TGTGCCAGCAGCCCCAGGGGAGGGGGAGAAAAACTGTTTTTT
14 TRBJ1-5 TRBV27 . . CACSLSGANQPQHF TGTGCCTGCAGTTTGTCAGGGGCGAATCAGCCCCAGCATTTT
17 TRBJ1-5 TRBV7-9 . TRBD1 CASSFATGTGTNQPQHF TGTGCCAGCAGCTTCGCCACCGGGACAGGGACGAATCAGCCCCAGCATTTT
15 TRBJ2-3 TRBV27 . . CASTPGGAANPPQYF TGTGCCAGCACTCCCGGTGGAGCGGCTAACCCACCGCAGTATTTT
16 TRBJ2-3 TRBV6-4 . TRBD2 CASSDSASGGADTQYF TGTGCCAGCAGTGACTCAGCTAGCGGGGGGGCAGATACGCAGTATTTT
15 TRBJ1-4 TRBV9 . TRBD1 CASSDRAGGGEKLFF TGTGCCAGCAGCGACCGGGCAGGGGGAGGCGAAAAACTGTTTTTT
15 TRBJ1-4 TRBV19 . . CASSIWGAANEKLFF TGTGCCAGTAGTATTTGGGGAGCGGCTAATGAAAAACTGTTTTTT
13 TRBJ2-1 TRBV12-3/TRBV12-4 . TRBD1 CASSSDRGYEQFF TGTGCCAGCAGCTCCGACAGGGGTTATGAGCAGTTCTTC
15 TRBJ2-5 TRBV6-1 . TRBD1 CASSEMRGRLETQYF TGTGCCAGCAGTGAAATGAGGGGGCGGTTAGAGACCCAGTACTTC
15 TRBJ2-6 TRBV29-1 . . CSVTEGASGANVLTF TGCAGCGTAACGGAGGGGGCGAGTGGGGCCAACGTCCTGACTTTC
13 TRBJ1-1 TRBV9 . . CASSPRGATEAFF TGTGCCAGCAGCCCCCGGGGGGCCACTGAAGCTTTCTTT
15 TRBJ2-6 TRBV25-1 few . CASSETVSGANVLTF TGTGCCAGCAGTGAAACGGTTTCTGGGGCCAACGTCCTGACTTTC
17 TRBJ1-1 TRBV6-2/TRBV6-3 few TRBD1 CASSYSGQGLMNTEAFF TGTGCCAGCAGTTACTCGGGACAGGGGCTGATGAACACTGAAGCTTTCTTT
16 TRBJ2-3 TRBV5-4 . TRBD2 CASSPARLAGADTQYF TGTGCCAGCAGCCCTGCCAGACTAGCGGGAGCGGATACGCAGTATTTT
16 TRBJ2-5 TRBV6-5 . . CASSYSGAGARETQYF TGTGCCAGCAGTTACTCGGGGGCAGGGGCGAGGGAGACCCAGTACTTC
15 TRBJ1-2 TRBV2 . TRBD1 CASRSDRALGYGYTF TGTGCCAGCAGGTCGGACAGGGCACTCGGCTATGGCTACACCTTC
15 TRBJ1-5 TRBV5-4 once . CASSSDSLPNQPQHF TGTGCCAGCAGCTCGGACAGCTTACCCAATCAGCCCCAGCATTTT
16 TRBJ2-3 TRBV24-1 once TRBD2 CATSDHTSGSTDTQYF TGTGCCACCAGTGATCACACTAGCGGTAGCACAGATACGCAGTATTTT
16 TRBJ1-5 TRBV15 . . CATSRPEGYGNQPQHF TGTGCCACCAGCAGGCCGGAGGGGTACGGCAATCAGCCCCAGCATTTT
14 TRBJ2-5 TRBV7-2 . . CASSLGRGGETQYF TGTGCCAGCAGCTTAGGGCGGGGCGGAGAGACCCAGTACTTC
16 TRBJ2-5 TRBV7-8 . TRBD1 CASSLRVDRGQETQYF TGTGCCAGCAGCCTAAGAGTGGACAGGGGGCAAGAGACCCAGTACTTC
15 TRBJ1-2 TRBV7-2 . TRBD1 CASSLDTTGDYGYTF TGTGCCAGCAGCTTAGATACCACAGGGGATTATGGCTACACCTTC
13 TRBJ1-4 TRBV12-3/TRBV12-4 once . CASRIQGGEKLFF TGTGCCAGCAGGATACAGGGTGGAGAAAAACTGTTTTTT
15 TRBJ2-4 TRBV7-9 . TRBD1 CASSQPGQGENIQYF TGTGCCAGCAGCCAACCGGGACAGGGAGAAAACATTCAGTACTTC
17 TRBJ1-5 TRBV19 . . CASSTTGRPYSNQPQHF TGTGCCAGTAGTACCACAGGACGGCCTTATAGCAATCAGCCCCAGCATTTT
13 TRBJ1-1 TRBV29-1 . TRBD1 CSVLTGQGAEAFF TGCAGCGTTCTGACAGGCCAGGGGGCTGAAGCTTTCTTT
17 TRBJ1-6 TRBV3-1/TRBV3-2 . TRBD1 CASSQPGQGGYNSPLHF TGTGCCAGCAGCCAACCAGGGCAGGGGGGATATAATTCACCCCTCCACTTT
17 TRBJ2-3 TRBV3-1/TRBV3-2 . TRBD2 CASSQDLTSGGADTQYF TGTGCCAGCAGCCAAGATTTGACTAGCGGGGGCGCAGATACGCAGTATTTT
13 TRBJ1-5 TRBV6-5 . . CAARTVLNQPQHF TGTGCCGCCCGGACAGTACTAAATCAGCCCCAGCATTTT
14 TRBJ2-5 TRBV5-4 few . CASRFDRGGETQYF TGTGCCAGCAGATTTGATAGGGGGGGGGAGACCCAGTACTTC
17 TRBJ1-6 TRBV7-8 . . CASSLAPGGSYNSPLHF TGTGCCAGCAGCTTAGCCCCCGGGGGCTCCTATAATTCACCCCTCCACTTT
13 TRBJ1-4 TRBV6-1 . . CASSEGTDEKLFF TGTGCCAGCAGTGAAGGGACAGATGAAAAACTGTTTTTT
14 TRBJ1-1 TRBV7-9 once . CASSLGTLGTEAFF TGTGCCAGCAGCCTTGGGACTCTTGGGACTGAAGCTTTCTTT
15 TRBJ1-6 TRBV19 . TRBD1 CASSSDRGYGSPLHF TGTGCCAGTAGTTCAGACAGGGGGTACGGTTCACCCCTCCACTTT
14 TRBJ2-2 TRBV3-1/TRBV3-2 . . CASSQALPVRELFF TGTGCCAGCAGCCAAGCACTTCCGGTTCGGGAGCTGTTTTTT
15 TRBJ1-1 TRBV2 . . CASSPQTGSWTEAFF TGTGCCAGCAGTCCCCAGACAGGCTCCTGGACTGAAGCTTTCTTT
16 TRBJ1-4 TRBV7-9 few TRBD1 CASSKGQGARWEKLFF TGTGCCAGCAGCAAAGGTCAGGGGGCCAGATGGGAAAAACTGTTTTTT
14 TRBJ2-5 TRBV7-6 . . CASAASGEGETQYF TGTGCCAGCGCCGCCTCAGGGGAGGGAGAGACCCAGTACTTC
15 TRBJ2-2 TRBV11-3 . TRBD1 CASSWTGTDTGELFF TGTGCCAGCAGCTGGACAGGGACGGACACCGGGGAGCTGTTTTTT
15 TRBJ2-2 TRBV7-9 . . CASSQRGQNTGELFF TGTGCCAGCAGCCAGAGAGGACAGAACACCGGGGAGCTGTTTTTT
16 TRBJ1-2 TRBV12-5 once TRBD1 CASGSESGQGAYGYTF TGTGCTAGTGGTTCCGAATCCGGACAGGGGGCCTATGGCTACACCTTC
17 TRBJ2-3 TRBV6-1 . TRBD2 CASSENGSGAGTDTQYF TGTGCCAGCAGTGAAAACGGGAGCGGGGCCGGCACAGATACGCAGTATTTT
15 TRBJ1-2 TRBV28 . TRBD1 CASSSSGGAIGGYTF TGTGCCAGCAGTTCATCAGGGGGAGCTATAGGCGGCTACACCTTC